Below are 23 T cell receptor beta chains sequenced from a single sample in a study of shared clonotypes between healthy human individuals. The repertoire was sequenced with immunoSEQ multiplex PCR; TCRdb's copy has only in-frame clones and lacks some. The profile shows roughly 1,500,000 clones, just under 99% of them singletons. The sequencing sample was made of naive CD4+ T cells sorted from blood. Subset meaning: CD45RA+ positively selected. These receptors all come from a man aged 25 to 45 in good health.

The chain uses TRBV11-2 and TRBJ2-1; possible D gene TRBD2, 6 bases. Looked up from germline, CDR1 is SGHAT and CDR2 is FQNNGV. CDR3 length: 13 residues. The V gene lost 5 bases and the J gene lost 4 bases, with 9 bases spanning the gap. The CDR3 reads CASSGGLYNEQFF. As DNA, the CDR3 is TGTGCCAGCAGCGGAGGACTATACAATGAGCAGTTCTTC.

The table lists this clone with a few counts. The same CDR3 also results from other DNA sequences found in this sample. J is TRBJ2-2 and V is TRBV18, with no clear D. Trimming took 2 bases from V and 1 from J, leaving 2 bases between them. Per germline, CDR1 KGHSH and CDR2 LQKENI. The CDR3 is 13 residues long. CDR3 sequence reads: CASSPKNTGELFF. In DNA, the CDR3 is TGTGCCAGCTCACCAAAGAACACCGGGGAGCTGTTTTTT. Based on the CDR3 plus reference TRBV18 and TRBJ2-2, the full variable domain is NAGVMQNPRHLVRRRGQEARLRCSPMKGHSHVYWYRQLPEEGLKFMVYLQKENIIDESGMPKERFSAEFPKEGPSILRIQQVVRGDSAAYFCASSPKNTGELFFGEGSRLTVL.

V gene TRBV28 combines with J gene TRBJ2-4, with D possibly TRBD1 on 5 matching bases. V was pared by 1 base and J by 3 bases, with 13 bases between. This CDR3 has 16 residues. Per germline, CDR1 MDHEN and CDR2 SYDVKM. The chain's CDR3 is CASSLLKRTIKNIQYF. CDR3 nucleotide sequence: TGTGCCAGCAGTTTATTAAAACGGACAATCAAAAACATTCAGTACTTC.

The chain links TRBV4-3 to TRBJ2-1; D is possibly TRBD2 (6 bases). Germline lookup yields CDR1 LGHNA and CDR2 YSLEER. The V end was cut by 1 base, the J end by 2 bases, with 21 bases between. The CDR3 has 19 residues. CDR3 sequence (DNA): TGCGCCAGCAGCCAAGGTCGTAAGGGGTGGACTAACACCTACAATGAGCAGTTCTTC. Translated, it gives CASSQGRKGWTNTYNEQFF.

The genes are TRBV2 and TRBJ2-1, with 14 bases identical to TRBD2. This CDR3 has 19 amino acids. Germline V gene sequence: CDR1 SNHLY, CDR2 FYNNEI. Unmatched junction bases numbered 15, after V lost 5 bases and J lost 6 bases. CDR3 region: CASSPTPGLAGGSPNEQFF. DNA of the CDR3: TGTGCCAGCAGTCCCACGCCCGGACTAGCGGGAGGAAGTCCCAATGAGCAGTTCTTC.

The V call is TRBV4-1, the J call TRBJ2-7; 7 positions match TRBD2. This CDR3 comprises 16 residues. CDR1 MGHRA and CDR2 YSYEKL come from the germline V gene. V was pared by 1 base and J by 2 bases, with 8 bases of the junction left unmatched. For the CDR3, the DNA is TGCGCCAGCAGCCAAGGTCTAGCGGCGAATCCCTACGAGCAGTACTTC. It translates to CASSQGLAANPYEQYF.

The chain couples TRBV28 to TRBJ1-1; the D gene is possibly TRBD1 (5 bases). The germline CDR1 and CDR2 sequences are MDHEN and SYDVKM. The length of the CDR3 is 16 residues. The V and J ends lost 6 bases and 4 bases respectively, with 21 bases between them. CDR3 in DNA: TGTGCCAGCAGGGGTACAGGTGAATACATCGGCACTGAAGCTTTCTTT. Protein sequence: CASRGTGEYIGTEAFF.

Comment on this clone: Different DNA sequences within this sample yield the same CDR3. The CDR3, as DNA: TGCGCCAGCAGCTTGAGCCGGGAGACCCAGTACTTC. Translated: CASSLSRETQYF. The chain employs TRBV5-1 and TRBJ2-5; D remains unclear. Per germline, CDR1 SGHRS and CDR2 YFSETQ. This CDR3 is 12 amino acids long. The V end lost 1 base, the J end lost 5 bases, and 6 bases lay between the germline ends.

Turning to this clone: The sample carries other DNA sequences with the same CDR3. This rearrangement joins TRBV5-1 to TRBJ2-5; 7 bases map to TRBD1. Looked up from germline, CDR1 is SGHRS and CDR2 is YFSETQ. The ends lost 4 bases at V and 1 base at J; junction bases unmatched: 1. The CDR3 spans 13 residues. The CDR3 loop reads CASSGDSQETQYF. The CDR3 DNA sequence: TGCGCCAGCAGCGGGGACAGCCAAGAGACCCAGTACTTC.

The V and J genes are TRBV7-9 and TRBJ1-5; the D gene is possibly TRBD1 (6 bases). Germline V lookup: CDR1 SEHNR, CDR2 FQNEAQ (reference sequence). The CDR3 runs to 15 residues. V gave up 1 base and J gave up 0 bases, with 7 bases separating them. Written as DNA, the CDR3 is TGTGCCAGCAGCTTAGGGGACATTAGCAATCAGCCCCAGCATTTT. As protein: CASSLGDISNQPQHF.

This chain connects TRBV5-4 to TRBJ2-2; TRBD1 agrees at 7 bases. Trimming removed 6 bases from V and 3 bases from J; junction bases left unmatched: 8. CDR3 size: 15 residues. Germline CDR1 reads SGHNT; CDR2 reads YYREEE (reference sequence). The CDR3: CASTPTGPYTGELFF. The CDR3 nucleotides are TGTGCCAGCACCCCGACAGGGCCGTACACCGGGGAGCTGTTTTTT.

The CDR3 here is CASSLQIIYEQYF. The DNA for the CDR3 is TGTGCCAGCAGCCTACAGATCATCTACGAGCAGTACTTC. The chain links TRBV5-4 to TRBJ2-7; no definite D call. The CDR3 consists of 13 residues. Germline CDR1 is SGHNT and CDR2 is YYREEE (reference sequence). Trimming pared 4 bases from V and 3 bases from J, leaving 11 bases between.

The V call is TRBV2, the J call TRBJ1-1; a possible D gene is TRBD1 (6 bases). Per the germline V gene, CDR1 is SNHLY and CDR2 is FYNNEI. The CDR3 spans 13 residues. The ends were cut back, 10 bases at V and 1 base at J, with 13 bases in the middle. CDR3 sequence: CANKYRENTEAFF. CDR3 coding DNA: TGTGCCAACAAATACAGGGAGAACACTGAAGCTTTCTTT.

The genes are TRBV6-6 and TRBJ2-7, with D perhaps being TRBD1 or TRBD2 (6 bases each). CDR3 length: 15 amino acids. CDR1 is MNHNY and CDR2 is SVGAGI in the germline V gene (reference sequence). The germline V and J ends were trimmed by 4 bases and 6 bases, with 19 bases remaining between them. CDR3 DNA sequence: TGTGCCAGCAGTTCCGGGGGTGCAGGGGTCGGCGAGCAGTACTTC. As protein: CASSSGGAGVGEQYF.

This clone was counted once. This sequence joins TRBV5-1 and TRBJ2-5, with a tentative D call TRBD1 (5 bases). Deletions cut 0 bases from V and 1 base from J, with 10 bases between. Germline V CDR1 and CDR2: SGHRS, YFSETQ. CDR3 size: 15 residues. This CDR3 is CASSLVGQAQETQYF. As DNA, the CDR3 is TGCGCCAGCAGCTTGGTGGGGCAGGCCCAAGAGACCCAGTACTTC.

The chain links TRBV29-1 to TRBJ1-2; D is undetermined. CDR3 length: 12 amino acids. V was trimmed by 7 bases and J by 0 bases, leaving 9 bases between them. The germline gives CDR1 SQVTM, CDR2 ANQGSEA. CDR3: CSEQNSNYGYTF. Written as DNA, the CDR3 is TGCAGCGAACAGAATTCTAACTATGGCTACACCTTC.

This chain connects TRBV20-1 to TRBJ2-4; D remains ambiguous. The CDR3 consists of 11 residues. V was pared by 3 bases and J by 10 bases, with 10 bases between. Germline assignment: CDR1 DFQATT and CDR2 SNEGSKA (reference sequence). The CDR3 loop is CSASKSTIQYF. The CDR3, as DNA: TGCAGTGCTAGTAAGAGTACGATTCAGTACTTC.

The J gene is TRBJ2-2, the V gene TRBV18; D possibly corresponds to TRBD2 (5 bases). Trimming took 2 bases from V and 6 from J, leaving 13 bases between them. The CDR3 has 15 amino acids. CDR1 and CDR2 (germline): KGHSH, LQKENI. The CDR3 reads CASSPWTLSAGELFF. Written as DNA, the CDR3 is TGTGCCAGCTCACCATGGACTCTCTCAGCCGGGGAGCTGTTTTTT. Combining the CDR3 with reference TRBV18 and TRBJ2-2 gives the whole variable domain NAGVMQNPRHLVRRRGQEARLRCSPMKGHSHVYWYRQLPEEGLKFMVYLQKENIIDESGMPKERFSAEFPKEGPSILRIQQVVRGDSAAYFCASSPWTLSAGELFFGEGSRLTVL.

Turning to this clone: The sample contains more than one DNA sequence encoding this CDR3. The V and J genes are TRBV5-1 and TRBJ2-2; D call uncertain. The germline CDR1 and CDR2 sequences are SGHRS and YFSETQ. Trimming took off 4 bases at V and 2 bases at J, with 0 bases between the two ends. The CDR3 extends over 11 amino acids. The CDR3 DNA follows: TGCGCCAGCAGCAACACCGGGGAGCTGTTTTTT. Its translation: CASSNTGELFF.

The rearrangement links TRBV7-9 to TRBJ2-2, with a tentative D call TRBD2 (5 bases). The CDR3 has 16 amino acids. Looked up from germline, CDR1 is SEHNR and CDR2 is FQNEAQ (reference sequence). Trimming took off 3 bases at V and 4 bases at J, with 15 bases between the two ends. The CDR3 nucleotides read TGTGCCAGCAGCTTTTATCGAGGGAGTGGCACCGGGGAGCTGTTTTTT. Protein product: CASSFYRGSGTGELFF. The complete variable domain, with remaining parts taken from reference TRBV7-9 and TRBJ2-2, reads DTGVSQNPRHKITKRGQNVTFRCDPISEHNRLYWYRQTLGQGPEFLTYFQNEAQLEKSRLLSDRFSAERPKGSFSTLEIQRTEQGDSAMYLCASSFYRGSGTGELFFGEGSRLTVL.

This chain uses TRBV18 with TRBJ2-3; 11 nucleotides align to TRBD2. V lost 1 base to trimming and J lost 1 base; unmatched junction nucleotides: 4. The CDR3 spans 17 residues. Per the germline V gene, CDR1 is KGHSH and CDR2 is LQKENI. The CDR3 loop reads CASSPLVLAGGTDTQYF. The CDR3 coding sequence is TGTGCCAGCTCACCACTCGTACTAGCGGGGGGCACAGATACGCAGTATTTT.

This sequence joins TRBV4-1 and TRBJ2-4, with D uncertain. CDR3 size: 20 residues. Germline V lookup: CDR1 MGHRA, CDR2 YSYEKL. The V and J ends lost 0 bases and 1 base respectively, with 22 bases between them. The CDR3 region has the DNA TGCGCCAGCAGCCAAGATGAGCTTAGGCTATCTCTCCTGGCCAAAAACATTCAGTACTTC. Protein: CASSQDELRLSLLAKNIQYF.

This chain links TRBV10-3 with TRBJ2-2; D not resolved. This CDR3 comprises 14 residues. The V and J ends lost 10 bases and 0 bases respectively, with 12 bases between them. The germline V gene has CDR1 ENHRY and CDR2 SYGVKD. In DNA, the CDR3 is TGTGCCACGGGCTTAACCCCGAACACCGGGGAGCTGTTTTTT. This encodes CATGLTPNTGELFF.